The 16 T cell receptor beta chains below all came from one sample that was sequenced in a study of regulatory T cells in long-lasting Graves disease. As to time point: newly diagnosed GD, antithyroid drugs for less than 3 months. PBMC RNA was the source of the TCR library. To make TCR beta libraries, researchers used iRepertoire HTBI primers and Arm-PCR of CDR3 regions. Each CDR3 protein is one row after TCRdb ran MiXCR on the multiplex PCR reads. The repertoire holds 350,000 to 550,000 distinct CDR3 sequences, about 15% seen once, with approximately 15% in the top ten. The same specimen was also included in a second study, on T cells in Graves' hyperthyroidism and ophthalmopathy.

The material sequenced was peripheral blood mononuclear cells (PBMCs), taken at new diagnosis, from a patient treated with antithyroid drugs. The receptors come from a woman aged 25 to 45 with Graves disease.

This clonotype occurred many times. The chain couples TRBV20-1 to TRBJ2-3; 9 positions agree with TRBD2. The germline gives CDR1 DFQATT, CDR2 SNEGSKA (reference sequence). The CDR3 sequence is 17 residues long. V trimming: 0 bases; J trimming: 6 bases; junction bases outside the gene matches: 13. CDR3 protein: CSAREGRGGPTLDTQYF. CDR3 DNA sequence: TGCAGTGCTAGAGAGGGGCGGGGGGGCCCGACGTTGGATACGCAGTATTTT.

This clonotype was observed at least ten times. This sequence joins TRBV28 and TRBJ1-1; D unclear. CDR1 and CDR2 (germline): MDHEN, SYDVKM. The CDR3 spans 15 residues. The V end was cut by 3 bases, the J end by 6 bases, with 17 bases between. The CDR3 region has the DNA TGTGCCAGCAGTTTTTCTTTCGGGGTTTTGGCTGAAGCTTTCTTT. Its protein product is CASSFSFGVLAEAFF.

This clonotype was observed at least ten times. The chain carries TRBV2 and TRBJ2-7; D is ambiguous. CDR3 length: 13 residues. V lost 7 bases, J lost 5 bases, and 15 bases lay in between. Germline loops: CDR1 SNHLY, CDR2 FYNNEI. The CDR3 loop is CASKKSGKDEQYF. The CDR3 DNA sequence: TGTGCCAGCAAAAAGTCAGGAAAGGACGAGCAGTACTTC.

The chain is built from TRBV20-1 and TRBJ1-5, with D uncertain. V lost 3 bases, J lost 2 bases, and 11 bases lay in between. Germline V gene sequence: CDR1 DFQATT, CDR2 SNEGSKA (reference sequence). The CDR3 extends over 14 amino acids. CDR3 sequence: CSASGRSRNQPQHF. In DNA form, the CDR3 reads TGCAGTGCTAGTGGACGGTCGCGCAATCAGCCCCAGCATTTT.

A word on this clonotype: A read error is possible here, since a much larger clone lies one base away. This chain joins TRBV11-2 and TRBJ2-2; D might be TRBD2 (5 bases). The germline gives CDR1 SGHAT, CDR2 FQNNGV. This CDR3 comprises 15 residues. The CDR3 DNA follows: TGTGTCAGCAGTTCTACACGGGGGAACACCGGGGAGCTGTTTTTT. It encodes CVSSSTRGNTGELFF.

This clonotype was seen only a few times. The V and J genes are TRBV3-1 and TRBJ2-1, with TRBD1 identical over 8 bases. CDR1 and CDR2 from the germline V gene are LGHDT and YNNKEL (reference sequence). The CDR3 sequence is 17 residues long. Trimming at V came to 6 bases and at J to 6 bases, leaving 16 bases not matched to a gene. CDR3 sequence: CASSRKWRTGWINEQFF. The CDR3 coding sequence is TGTGCCAGCAGTCGCAAGTGGAGGACAGGGTGGATCAATGAGCAGTTCTTC.

This clonotype was observed a few times. The rearrangement joins TRBV5-1 to TRBJ2-1; the match to TRBD2 covers 8 bases. The CDR3 extends over 14 amino acids. The germline gives CDR1 SGHRS, CDR2 YFSETQ. J lost 10 bases, V lost 0 bases, and 6 bases had no gene match. The CDR3 DNA follows: TGCGCCAGCAGCTTGGACGGCGGGAGGAAAGAGCAGTTCTTC. As protein: CASSLDGGRKEQFF. Variable domain in full (rest from reference TRBV5-1 and TRBJ2-1): KAGVTQTPRYLIKTRGQQVTLSCSPISGHRSVSWYQQTPGQGLQFLFEYFSETQRNKGNFPGRFSGRQFSNSRSEMNVSTLELGDSALYLCASSLDGGRKEQFFGPGTRLTVL.

In its sample, this clonotype was seen a few times. Given a much more abundant clone one base away, this may be a read error. V gene TRBV11-2 combines with J gene TRBJ1-1; D is perhaps TRBD1 (6 bases). Germline loops: CDR1 SGHAT, CDR2 FQNNGV. The CDR3 has 15 residues. CDR3 in amino acids: CASRRAQGGVTEASF. DNA for the CDR3: TGTGCCAGTCGGCGGGCACAGGGAGGGGTAACTGAAGCTTCCTTT.

This clonotype came up many times. The chain joins TRBV27 to TRBJ1-3, with D unclear. CDR1 is MNHEY and CDR2 is SMNVEV in the germline V gene (reference sequence). The CDR3 is 13 amino acids. V was trimmed by 2 bases and J by 7 bases, leaving 9 bases between them. Here the CDR3 reads CASSLDPRNTIYF. Written as DNA, the CDR3 is TGTGCCAGCAGTTTAGACCCCAGGAACACCATATATTTT.

In its sample, this clonotype was seen many times. This chain joins TRBV14 and TRBJ2-7; unclear D gene. Germline CDR1 reads SGHDN; CDR2 reads FVKESK. The CDR3 consists of 14 residues. V was shortened by 4 bases and J by 4 bases, with 14 bases between the two germline ends. This CDR3 is CASSPQDERYEQYF. In DNA, the CDR3 is TGTGCCAGCAGCCCTCAGGACGAGAGGTACGAGCAGTACTTC. Based on the CDR3 plus reference TRBV14 and TRBJ2-7, the full variable domain is EAGVTQFPSHSVIEKGQTVTLRCDPISGHDNLYWYRRVMGKEIKFLLHFVKESKQDESGMPNNRFLAERTGGTYSTLKVQPAELEDSGVYFCASSPQDERYEQYFGPGTRLTVT.

Comments on this clonotype: A read error is likely here: a far larger clone is one base away. This chain connects TRBV9 to TRBJ2-5; 8 positions agree with TRBD2. From germline, CDR1 is SGDLS and CDR2 YYNGEE. There are 14 residues in the CDR3. CDR3 nucleotide sequence: TGTACCAGCAGCTCCCTGGGACTAGAAGAGACCCAGTACTTC. Its translation: CTSSSLGLEETQYF.

In this sample, this clonotype turned up many times. In DNA form, the CDR3 reads TGTGCCAGCAGCCAAGATGGAGCGGGAGTAGAGACCCAGTACTTC. Its translation is CASSQDGAGVETQYF. The rearrangement joins TRBV3-1 to TRBJ2-5; TRBD2 matches 8 bases. The CDR3 is 15 residues long. Germline values: CDR1 LGHDT, CDR2 YNNKEL (reference sequence). V lost 0 bases to trimming and J lost 4 bases; unmatched junction nucleotides: 4.

This clonotype was observed many times. The V gene is TRBV11-3, the J gene TRBJ2-1; 7 bases match TRBD1. The CDR3 runs 14 residues. With 5 bases clipped from V and 5 bases from J, the junction kept 6 bases outside the gene matches. Germline V gene sequence: CDR1 SGHNT, CDR2 YENEEA. The CDR3 sequence is CASSPGTAHNEQFF. The CDR3 nucleotides read TGTGCCAGCAGCCCCGGGACAGCTCACAATGAGCAGTTCTTC.

This clonotype appeared many times. The genes are TRBV27 and TRBJ2-1; D is ambiguous. With 10 bases removed from V and 0 bases from J, the gap between germline ends came to 13 bases. CDR1 MNHEY and CDR2 SMNVEV come from the germline V gene (reference sequence). This CDR3 has 14 amino acids. The CDR3 DNA is TGTGCCACCCGCCGGCCGAGCTCCTACAATGAGCAGTTCTTC. Its protein product is CATRRPSSYNEQFF.

This clonotype was picked up many times. The V and J genes are TRBV2 and TRBJ2-1; TRBD2 aligns across 10 bases. Germline V gives CDR1 SNHLY, CDR2 FYNNEI. Trimming removed 4 bases from V and 6 bases from J; junction bases left unmatched: 9. The CDR3 consists of 16 residues. The CDR3 protein is CASSVTLAGEFNEQFF. In DNA, the CDR3 is TGTGCCAGCAGTGTAACTCTAGCGGGAGAATTCAATGAGCAGTTCTTC.

A few counts support this clonotype. The chain has TRBV29-1 and TRBJ2-1; unclear D gene. V was shortened by 5 bases and J by 5 bases, with 16 bases between the two germline ends. Germline assignment: CDR1 SQVTM and CDR2 ANQGSEA. The CDR3 consists of 14 residues. The CDR3 region is CSVSKDRLNNEQFF. The CDR3, as DNA: TGCAGCGTTTCCAAGGATCGGTTGAACAATGAGCAGTTCTTC.